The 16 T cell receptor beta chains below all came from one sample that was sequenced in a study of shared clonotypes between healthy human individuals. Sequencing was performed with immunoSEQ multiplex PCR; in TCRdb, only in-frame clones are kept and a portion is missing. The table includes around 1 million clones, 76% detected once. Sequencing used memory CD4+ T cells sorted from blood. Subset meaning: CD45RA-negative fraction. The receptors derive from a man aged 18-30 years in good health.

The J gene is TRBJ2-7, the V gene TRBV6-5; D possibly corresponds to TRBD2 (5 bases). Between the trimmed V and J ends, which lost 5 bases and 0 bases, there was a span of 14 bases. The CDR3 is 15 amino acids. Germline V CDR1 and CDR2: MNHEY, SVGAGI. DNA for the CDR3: TGTGCCAGCAGTAACGGGAATTATGGCTCCTACGAGCAGTACTTC. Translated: CASSNGNYGSYEQYF.

CDR3 region: CASSYLAGKNNEQFF. CDR3 DNA: TGTGCCAGCAGCTACCTCGCCGGGAAGAACAATGAGCAGTTCTTC. The V and J genes are TRBV6-5 and TRBJ2-1; a possible D gene is TRBD2 (5 bases). The germline CDR1 and CDR2 sequences are MNHEY and SVGAGI. This CDR3 contains 15 residues. Trimming removed 6 bases at V and 5 bases at J, with 17 bases between.

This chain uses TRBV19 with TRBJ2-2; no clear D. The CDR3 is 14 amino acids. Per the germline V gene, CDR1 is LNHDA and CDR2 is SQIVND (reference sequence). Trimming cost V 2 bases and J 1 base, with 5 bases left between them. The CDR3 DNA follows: TGTGCCAGTAGTATAAGAGGGAACACCGGGGAGCTGTTTTTT. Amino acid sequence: CASSIRGNTGELFF.

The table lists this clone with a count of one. The CDR3 region is CASVQRQINTGELFF. Written as DNA, the CDR3 is TGTGCCAGTGTACAGAGACAGATTAACACCGGGGAGCTGTTTTTT. V usage is TRBV6-1 and J usage is TRBJ2-2; D perhaps matches TRBD1 (5 bases). Germline CDR1 is MNHNS and CDR2 is SASEGT. The V end lost 9 bases, the J end lost 2 bases, and 16 bases lay between the germline ends. This CDR3 spans 15 amino acids.

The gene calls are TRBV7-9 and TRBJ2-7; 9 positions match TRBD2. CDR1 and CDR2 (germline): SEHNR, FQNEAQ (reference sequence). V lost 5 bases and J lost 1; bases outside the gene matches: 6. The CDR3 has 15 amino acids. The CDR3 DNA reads TGTGCCAGCAGCCCCCGGACTAGCGCTTCCTACGAGCAGTACTTC. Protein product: CASSPRTSASYEQYF.

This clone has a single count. This CDR3 reads CASRRDTGPYEQYF. CDR3 DNA: TGTGCCAGCAGACGGGACACGGGGCCCTACGAGCAGTACTTC. V gene TRBV7-9 combines with J gene TRBJ2-5; perhaps TRBD1 as D (6 bases). The J call may be mistaken, given a closer DNA end match to TRBJ2-7. The CDR3 is 14 amino acids. Germline V gives CDR1 SEHNR, CDR2 FQNEAQ (reference sequence).

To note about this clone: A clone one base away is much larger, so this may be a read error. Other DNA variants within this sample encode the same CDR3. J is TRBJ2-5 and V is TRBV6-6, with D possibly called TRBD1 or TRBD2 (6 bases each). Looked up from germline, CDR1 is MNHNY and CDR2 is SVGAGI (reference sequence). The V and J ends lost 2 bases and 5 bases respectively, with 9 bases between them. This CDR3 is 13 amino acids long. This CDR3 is CASSYGGPETQYF. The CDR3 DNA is TGTGCCAGCAGTTACGGGGGGCCGGAGACCCAGTACTTC.

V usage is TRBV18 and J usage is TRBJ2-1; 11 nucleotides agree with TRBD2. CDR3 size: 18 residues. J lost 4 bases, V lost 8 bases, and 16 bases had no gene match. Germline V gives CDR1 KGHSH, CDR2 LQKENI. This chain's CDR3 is CASAKPGSTSGGYNEQFF. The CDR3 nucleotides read TGTGCCAGCGCTAAACCAGGGTCCACTAGCGGGGGTTACAATGAGCAGTTCTTC.

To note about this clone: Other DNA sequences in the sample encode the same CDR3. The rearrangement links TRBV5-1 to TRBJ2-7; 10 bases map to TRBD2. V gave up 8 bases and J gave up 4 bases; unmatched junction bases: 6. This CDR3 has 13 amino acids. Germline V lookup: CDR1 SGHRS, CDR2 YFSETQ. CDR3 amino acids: CASSLAGVYEQYF. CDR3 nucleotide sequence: TGCGCCAGTTCCCTAGCGGGAGTTTACGAGCAGTACTTC.

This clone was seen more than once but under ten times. The CDR3 DNA is TGCGCCAGCAGCAAAGGGTCTGGTTCAAGCTCCTACAATGAGCAGTTCTTC. It codes for CASSKGSGSSSYNEQFF. The chain is built from TRBV4-1 and TRBJ2-1; D uncertain. The CDR3 has 17 amino acids. Germline CDR1 MGHRA, CDR2 YSYEKL. V lost 5 bases and J 0 bases, leaving 17 bases between the germline ends.

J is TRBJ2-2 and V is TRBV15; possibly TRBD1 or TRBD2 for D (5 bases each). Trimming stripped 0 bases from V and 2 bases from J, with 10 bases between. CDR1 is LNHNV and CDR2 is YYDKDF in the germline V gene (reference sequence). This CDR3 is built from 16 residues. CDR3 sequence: CATSRDGTVNTGELFF. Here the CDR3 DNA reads TGTGCCACCAGCAGAGATGGGACGGTCAACACCGGGGAGCTGTTTTTT.

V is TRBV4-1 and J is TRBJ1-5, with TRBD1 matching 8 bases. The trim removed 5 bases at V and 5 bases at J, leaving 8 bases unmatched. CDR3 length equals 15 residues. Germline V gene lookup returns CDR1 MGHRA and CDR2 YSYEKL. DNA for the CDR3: TGCGCCAGCAGCGGGGGACAGGCGGGGTATCAGCCCCAGCATTTT. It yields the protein CASSGGQAGYQPQHF.

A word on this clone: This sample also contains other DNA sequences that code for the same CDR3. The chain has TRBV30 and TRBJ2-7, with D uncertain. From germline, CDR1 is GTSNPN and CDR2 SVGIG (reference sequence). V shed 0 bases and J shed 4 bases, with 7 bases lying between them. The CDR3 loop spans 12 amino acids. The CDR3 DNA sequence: TGTGCCTGGAGTGTTTCCGGTTACGAGCAGTACTTC. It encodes CAWSVSGYEQYF.

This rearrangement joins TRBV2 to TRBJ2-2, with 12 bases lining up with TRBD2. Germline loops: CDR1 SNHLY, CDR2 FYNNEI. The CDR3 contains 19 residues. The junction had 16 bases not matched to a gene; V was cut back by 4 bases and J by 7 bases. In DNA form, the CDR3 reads TGTGCCAGCAGTGTCCTCGCTAGCGGGGGGGCCGGTGGTGGCGGGGAGCTGTTTTTT. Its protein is CASSVLASGGAGGGGELFF. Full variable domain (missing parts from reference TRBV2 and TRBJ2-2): EPEVTQTPSHQVTQMGQEVILRCVPISNHLYFYWYRQILGQKVEFLVSFYNNEISEKSEIFDDQFSVERPDGSNFTLKIRSTKLEDSAMYFCASSVLASGGAGGGGELFFGEGSRLTVL.

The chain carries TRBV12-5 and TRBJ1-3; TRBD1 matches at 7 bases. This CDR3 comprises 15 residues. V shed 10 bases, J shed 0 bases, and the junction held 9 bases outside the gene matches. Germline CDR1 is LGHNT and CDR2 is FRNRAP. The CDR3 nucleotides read TGTGCTACTCAAAGGACAGGAACCTCTGGAAACACCATATATTTT. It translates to CATQRTGTSGNTIYF. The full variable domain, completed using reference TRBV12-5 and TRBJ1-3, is DARVTQTPRHKVTEMGQEVTMRCQPILGHNTVFWYRQTMMQGLELLAYFRNRAPLDDSGMPKDRFSAEMPDATLATLKIQPSEPRDSAVYFCATQRTGTSGNTIYFGEGSWLTVV.

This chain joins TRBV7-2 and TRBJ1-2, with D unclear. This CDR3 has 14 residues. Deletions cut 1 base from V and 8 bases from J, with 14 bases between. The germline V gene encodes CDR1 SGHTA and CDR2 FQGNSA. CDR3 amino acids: CASSLVVPLRGYTF. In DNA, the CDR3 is TGTGCCAGCAGCTTAGTAGTTCCCCTGAGGGGCTACACCTTC.